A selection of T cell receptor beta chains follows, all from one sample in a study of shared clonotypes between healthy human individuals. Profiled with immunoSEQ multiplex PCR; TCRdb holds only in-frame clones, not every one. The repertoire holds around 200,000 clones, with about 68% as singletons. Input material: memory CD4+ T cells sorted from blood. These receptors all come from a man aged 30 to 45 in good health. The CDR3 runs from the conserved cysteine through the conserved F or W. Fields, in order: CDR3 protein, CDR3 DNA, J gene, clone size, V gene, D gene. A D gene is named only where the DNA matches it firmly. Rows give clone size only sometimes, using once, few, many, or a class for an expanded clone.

CASSLLGGSTYNEQFF | TGTGCCAGCAGTCTCCTTGGCGGGAGTACCTACAATGAGCAGTTCTTC | TRBJ2-1 | . | TRBV5-4 | TRBD2
CASSRGRVLNTEAFF | TGCGCCAGTTCCAGGGGGCGCGTCTTGAACACTGAAGCTTTCTTT | TRBJ1-1 | . | TRBV5-1 | TRBD1
CASTREGVNTEAFF | TGTGCCAGCACCCGGGAAGGGGTGAACACTGAAGCTTTCTTT | TRBJ1-1 | . | TRBV5-5 | .
CASSLSEGPPYGYTF | TGTGCCAGCAGTTTATCAGAGGGCCCCCCCTATGGCTACACCTTC | TRBJ1-2 | . | TRBV28 | .
CASSEGGANVLTF | TGTGCCAGCAGCGAAGGGGGGGCCAACGTCCTGACTTTC | TRBJ2-6 | . | TRBV11-2 | .
CASGSNRPSQGAWTGELFF | TGTGCTAGTGGTTCCAACCGGCCATCGCAGGGGGCCTGGACCGGGGAGCTGTTTTTT | TRBJ2-2 | . | TRBV12-5 | TRBD1
CASSARRTGAETQYF | TGTGCCAGCAGCGCACGAAGGACAGGGGCAGAGACCCAGTACTTC | TRBJ2-5 | . | TRBV7-4 | TRBD1
CASSTSGRAEDTQYF | TGTGCCAGTAGTACTAGCGGGAGGGCCGAAGATACGCAGTATTTT | TRBJ2-3 | . | TRBV19 | TRBD2
CASSPHTGLMELFF | TGTGCCAGCTCACCACACACGGGCTTAATGGAGCTGTTTTTT | TRBJ2-2 | many | TRBV18 | .
CASSIGQNTEAFF | TGTGCCAGTAGTATCGGACAGAACACTGAAGCTTTCTTT | TRBJ1-1 | few | TRBV19 | .
CASSPRTGGTDTQYF | TGTGCCAGCAGCCCGCGGACAGGGGGCACAGATACGCAGTATTTT | TRBJ2-3 | . | TRBV7-3 | TRBD1
CASRLGGSSNIQYF | TGCGCCAGCAGACTCGGGGGAAGTTCAAACATTCAGTACTTC | TRBJ2-4 | once | TRBV10-2 | .
CASSPRVGELDTEAFF | TGTGCCAGCTCTCCCCGTGTGGGGGAGCTTGACACTGAAGCTTTCTTT | TRBJ1-1 | . | TRBV18 | .
CASKSGGQTTGELFF | TGTGCCAGTAAATCGGGCGGCCAAACCACCGGGGAGCTGTTTTTT | TRBJ2-2 | . | TRBV19 | .
CASSELTGQGDNEQFF | TGTGCCAGCAGTGAATTGACGGGACAGGGAGACAATGAGCAGTTCTTC | TRBJ2-1 | . | TRBV25-1 | TRBD1
CASSLAGANVLTF | TGTGCCAGCAGCTTAGCTGGGGCCAACGTCCTGACTTTC | TRBJ2-6 | . | TRBV5-4 | .
CASSPTTLSTDTQYF | TGTGCCAGCAGCCCGACTACTCTTAGCACAGATACGCAGTATTTT | TRBJ2-3 | . | TRBV4-2 | .
CASGGEGRLTTGELFF | TGCGCCAGTGGGGGCGAGGGCAGGTTGACCACCGGGGAGCTGTTTTTT | TRBJ2-2 | . | TRBV5-1 | .
CASSLNGGYPGELFF | TGTGCCAGCAGCTTAAATGGCGGGTACCCCGGGGAGCTGTTTTTT | TRBJ2-2 | . | TRBV7-3 | .
CASKGAGENTEAFF | TGTGCCAGCAAGGGCGCAGGGGAGAACACTGAAGCTTTCTTT | TRBJ1-1 | . | TRBV28 | .
CASSQTGGTEAFF | TGTGCCAGCAGCCAGACAGGGGGGACTGAAGCTTTCTTT | TRBJ1-1 | few | TRBV5-6 | TRBD1
CASSQEGLGDRVALAKNIQYF | TGCGCCAGCAGCCAAGAAGGGCTTGGGGACAGGGTTGCTCTGGCCAAAAACATTCAGTACTTC | TRBJ2-4 | . | TRBV4-1 | TRBD1
CASSETFQGRNEQYF | TGTGCCAGCAGTGAAACTTTCCAGGGGCGGAACGAGCAGTACTTC | TRBJ2-7 | . | TRBV2 | .
CASTRGTGSYEQYF | TGTGCCAGCACTAGAGGGACTGGCTCCTACGAGCAGTACTTC | TRBJ2-7 | many | TRBV6-6 | .
CAWSALTEAFF | TGTGCCTGGAGTGCCTTGACTGAAGCTTTCTTT | TRBJ1-1 | . | TRBV30 | .
CASSVDLANEQFF | TGTGCCAGCAGCGTAGACCTCGCGAATGAGCAGTTCTTC | TRBJ2-1 | many | TRBV9 | .
CASSLVGDSASYEQYF | TGTGCCAGCAGCTTAGTTGGTGACAGTGCCTCCTACGAGCAGTACTTC | TRBJ2-7 | . | TRBV11-2 | .
CASSLALTGGSEAFF | TGCGCCAGCAGCTTGGCACTTACAGGGGGCTCGGAAGCTTTCTTT | TRBJ1-1 | . | TRBV5-1 | TRBD1
CASRVQDRGWAFF | TGCGCCAGCAGAGTTCAGGACAGGGGTTGGGCTTTCTTT | TRBJ1-1 | . | TRBV5-1 | TRBD1
CASTKRGTGQETQYF | TGTGCCAGCACCAAAAGAGGGACGGGACAAGAGACCCAGTACTTC | TRBJ2-5 | few | TRBV5-6 | .
CASSTSGIQETQYF | TGCGCCAGCAGCACCAGCGGGATTCAAGAGACCCAGTACTTC | TRBJ2-5 | . | TRBV5-1 | TRBD2
CASSLAAGPYEQYF | TGCGCCAGCAGCTTGGCAGCAGGGCCCTACGAGCAGTACTTC | TRBJ2-7 | few | TRBV5-1 | .
CASSFGLAGGRNEQFF | TGTGCCAGCAGTTTCGGACTAGCGGGAGGGCGCAATGAGCAGTTCTTC | TRBJ2-1 | . | TRBV27 | TRBD2
CASSLDGWSGELFF | TGTGCCAGCAGCTTGGACGGTTGGTCCGGGGAGCTGTTTTTT | TRBJ2-2 | few | TRBV5-4 | .
CASGGAGSSTDTQYF | TGTGCCAGCGGTGGGGCGGGATCTAGCACAGATACGCAGTATTTT | TRBJ2-3 | . | TRBV2 | .
CASLTYRGYEQYF | TGTGCCAGCCTAACTTACAGGGGCTACGAGCAGTACTTC | TRBJ2-7 | . | TRBV28 | TRBD1
CATKPQGPTDTQYF | TGTGCCACAAAGCCCCAGGGACCCACAGATACGCAGTATTTT | TRBJ2-3 | . | TRBV2 | .